Sequencing of this T cell receptor (beta chain) was carried out in a study of T-cell memory formation after mild COVID-19 (dated by TCRdb to about 2021). In terms of the full investigation: Most TCR sequence clusters were specific to one of the two donors. In a couple of donors, T-cell clones that expanded and contracted after mild COVID-19 were tracked by sequencing TCRalpha and TCRbeta repertoires over time. Two young, previously healthy adult volunteers made up the cohort, one male and one female.

Ficoll-Paque density gradient centrifugation was the method used to isolate PBMCs. What the research found in general, with its limitations: Contracting CD4+ clones were found mainly in CM and EM memory subsets, while CD8+ clones were enriched in EMRA. SARS-CoV-2 specificity was not confirmed for the second-wave clones peaking on day 37. Clones contracting from day 15 to 85 had balanced CD4/CD8 phenotypes, while a second wave expanding from day 15 to 37 was biased towards CD4+. Some responding clones were detected in pre-infection memory, which suggested that pre-existing cross-reactive memory T cells had joined the SARS-CoV-2 response. The study covered only a couple of mild cases, and larger cohorts including severe cases with pre-infection samples were considered necessary.

Comment on this clonotype: Its antigen is currently not known. Base-call qualities are not available, and no considerably larger clone is one nucleotide away.

The sequencing machine was an Illumina NovaSeq 6000. Using 5'RACE with constant-segment primers, TCRalpha and TCRbeta cDNA libraries were constructed, with sample barcodes and unique molecular identifiers added in the process. RNA was extracted from every sample with Trizol reagent. The libraries were amplified in two PCR steps, and the second step added a second sample barcode and Illumina TruSeq adapters. Sequencing of libraries was performed on an Illumina NovaSeq with 2 x 150 bp paired-end reads. The source study handled its data this way. Reads were demultiplexed and collapsed into UMI-guided consensus sequences with migec v1.2.7. Using mixcr v2.1.11, UMI consensuses were aligned to TRA and TRB V and J templates and then assembled into clonotypes. A clonotype was counted as expanded or contracted only when both edgeR and NoisET called the clonotype significant, with the noise models trained on biological replicates. For edgeR calls, the thresholds were a false discovery rate-adjusted p below 0.01 and a log2 fold-change of 1. PCA with hierarchical clustering of max-normalized trajectories of the 1000 most abundant clonotypes was used as exploratory dynamics analysis. Each responding clone was given a CD4 or CD8 phenotype based on the CD4+ and CD8+ repertoires, which had been sequenced separately. TCRdb handled the public reads itself, with Q25 trimming in fastp and clone calling in MiXCR, and kept productive beta chains. Merged by CDR3 protein, the rows form single entries marked with the most common genes and DNA. Here the V and J calls rest on TCRdb's processing, not on the authors' analysis. In all, the sample holds under 200,000 distinct CDR3 sequences, and around a third of those were seen once. About 12% of the sample lies in the top ten.

Deletion took 0 bases off V and 2 bases off J, with a span of 15 bases between the germline ends. Measured from the cysteine to the phenylalanine, the CDR3 is 16 residues long. This entry keeps only the CDR3 DNA: 48 bases, framed from base 1. The germline V gene sets CDR1 to SGHRS and CDR2 to YFSETQ. The chain uses TRBV5-1 and TRBJ2-7; the D gene is not confidently resolved. This TCR was recovered from an adult woman who had mild COVID-19 (a few samples of this study predate the infection). The sample titles of this study are shuffled in the database, so cell type and time point are left out; the donor was told from shared clones. Sequencing input: PBMCs or a T cell subset sorted from them (not recorded which). The CDR3 here reads CASSLEAAVGTYEQYF. DNA sequence: TGCGCCAGCAGCTTGGAGGCGGCAGTCGGAACCTACGAGCAGTACTTC.